This TCR beta chain stems from a study of post-analysis software for immune sequencing data. Study outcomes and limitations: Patients used about five TRBV segments, including TRBV5-6, TRBV5-1 and TRBV20-1, more often than controls.

Of note for this clonotype: Its target is unknown.

Germline V gene data show CDR1 as MGHDK and CDR2 as SYGVNS. The CDR3 length is 14 residues. V lost 1 base and J 6 bases, leaving 12 bases between the germline ends. Tagging with unique molecular identifiers was a feature of the TCR beta cDNA libraries. TCRdb independently ran MiXCR on the PCR reads; one entry per CDR3 protein. The sample gives about 400,000 distinct CDR3 sequences, 30% to 45% of which show up once; around an eighth is in the top ten. The sequence derives from a girl aged 10-17 years with multiple sclerosis. This chain joins TRBV25-1 and TRBJ1-2; possibly TRBD1 for D (6 bases). The sample consisted of blood. In DNA, the CDR3 is TGTGCCAGCAGTGAATTGACAGGCGGGGATGGCTACACCTTC. Its protein product is CASSELTGGDGYTF.